This entry lists 13 T cell receptor beta chains sequenced from one sample in a study of blood T cell repertoires in COVID-19. Generated by immunoSEQ multiplex PCR, the TCRdb table keeps only in-frame clones and is missing some. This sample has about 240,000 clones, with approximately 80% found just once. The material sequenced was peripheral blood. These receptors originate from a woman at least 80 years old with acute or convalescent COVID-19.

CDR3 bases: TGTGCCAGCAGTCTTAGCGGGGGGGCGAGAGATACGCAGTATTTT. This encodes CASSLSGGARDTQYF. The chain has TRBV7-9 and TRBJ2-3, with TRBD2 matching over 11 bases. CDR1 and CDR2 from the germline V gene are SEHNR and FQNEAQ (reference sequence). CDR3 size: 15 residues. Germline trimming cut 6 bases from V and 5 bases from J; bases unmatched to any gene: 7.

The chain uses TRBV2 and TRBJ2-5; the D gene is possibly TRBD1 (5 bases). This CDR3 region has 15 residues. Germline V lookup: CDR1 SNHLY, CDR2 FYNNEI. Trimming cost V 4 bases and J 4 bases, with 16 bases left between them. CDR3 in DNA: TGTGCCAGCAGTGTGGACACCGGGTGGGGAGAGACCCAGTACTTC. Protein sequence: CASSVDTGWGETQYF.

V and J are TRBV5-1 and TRBJ2-5, with 10 bases matching TRBD1. CDR1 and CDR2 (germline): SGHRS, YFSETQ. The CDR3 runs to 15 residues. Trimming took 3 bases from V and 5 from J; bases not matched to a gene: 7. The CDR3 DNA is TGCGCCAGCAGCTCAGGGACAGGGGCTGCGGAGACCCAGTACTTC. Amino acid sequence: CASSSGTGAAETQYF.

The V gene is TRBV28, the J gene TRBJ1-4; TRBD1 matches at 9 bases. The ends lost 6 bases at V and 3 bases at J; junction bases unmatched: 8. CDR3 length: 16 amino acids. Per the germline V gene, CDR1 is MDHEN and CDR2 is SYDVKM. CDR3 residues: CASRTGQGMANEKLFF. The CDR3 nucleotides are TGTGCCAGCAGAACGGGACAGGGAATGGCTAATGAAAAACTGTTTTTT.

The table lists this clone with a count of one. This sequence joins TRBV29-1 and TRBJ2-5, with 12 bases that match TRBD2. J lost 4 bases, V lost 6 bases, and 3 bases had no gene match. The CDR3 totals 13 residues. Germline V gene sequence: CDR1 SQVTM, CDR2 ANQGSEA. The chain's CDR3 is CSVGLAGPETQYF. CDR3 sequence (DNA): TGCAGCGTAGGACTAGCGGGGCCAGAGACCCAGTACTTC. Drawing the rest from reference TRBV29-1 and TRBJ2-5, the complete variable domain is SAVISQKPSRDICQRGTSLTIQCQVDSQVTMMFWYRQQPGQSLTLIATANQGSEATYESGFVIDKFPISRPNLTFSTLTVSNMSPEDSSIYLCSVGLAGPETQYFGPGTRLLVL.

The V gene is TRBV2, the J gene TRBJ1-2; tentative D call: TRBD1 (5 bases). Trimming shortened V by 6 bases and J by 8 bases, and 10 bases separated the two germline ends. Germline V lookup: CDR1 SNHLY, CDR2 FYNNEI. The CDR3 covers 11 residues. Here the CDR3 DNA reads TGTGCCAGCAGACTTGGGGGGGGCTACACCTTC. As protein: CASRLGGGYTF. Full variable domain (remainder filled in from reference TRBV2 and TRBJ1-2): EPEVTQTPSHQVTQMGQEVILRCVPISNHLYFYWYRQILGQKVEFLVSFYNNEISEKSEIFDDQFSVERPDGSNFTLKIRSTKLEDSAMYFCASRLGGGYTFGSGTRLTVV.

This chain links TRBV27 with TRBJ2-7; TRBD1 agrees at 10 bases. V trimming: 7 bases; J trimming: 4 bases; junction bases outside the gene matches: 7. Germline V gives CDR1 MNHEY, CDR2 SMNVEV (reference sequence). This CDR3 region has 14 residues. CDR3 DNA sequence: TGTGCCAGCAAGGGGACAGGGGCCCCTTACGAGCAGTACTTC. This translates into CASKGTGAPYEQYF.

Concerning this clone: Other DNA sequences in the same sample also yield this CDR3. The V and J genes are TRBV2 and TRBJ1-2; TRBD1 is a possible D gene (6 bases). The germline V gene has CDR1 SNHLY and CDR2 FYNNEI. This CDR3 has 12 amino acids. V lost 6 bases, J lost 2 bases, and 7 bases lay in between. CDR3 protein: CASSGQNYGYTF. The CDR3 DNA sequence: TGTGCCAGCAGCGGACAGAACTATGGCTACACCTTC. Variable domain in full (rest from reference TRBV2 and TRBJ1-2): EPEVTQTPSHQVTQMGQEVILRCVPISNHLYFYWYRQILGQKVEFLVSFYNNEISEKSEIFDDQFSVERPDGSNFTLKIRSTKLEDSAMYFCASSGQNYGYTFGSGTRLTVV.

This chain joins TRBV7-2 and TRBJ2-7, with a possible D match to TRBD1 (6 bases). The CDR3 totals 14 residues. Germline V CDR1 and CDR2: SGHTA, FQGNSA. Trimming cost V 2 bases and J 2 bases, with 10 bases left between them. CDR3 in amino acids: CASSLNRVTYEQYF. CDR3 nucleotides: TGTGCCAGCAGCTTAAACAGGGTGACCTACGAGCAGTACTTC.

V is TRBV9 and J is TRBJ2-5; a weak D match, TRBD1 (6 bases). CDR3 length: 14 residues. Trimming shortened V by 0 bases and J by 1 base, and 7 bases separated the two germline ends. Germline CDR1 SGDLS, CDR2 YYNGEE. This chain's CDR3 is CASSVGDTQETQYF. The CDR3 region has the DNA TGTGCCAGCAGCGTAGGGGACACCCAAGAGACCCAGTACTTC. Full variable domain (remainder filled in from reference TRBV9 and TRBJ2-5): DSGVTQTPKHLITATGQRVTLRCSPRSGDLSVYWYQQSLDQGLQFLIQYYNGEERAKGNILERFSAQQFPDLHSELNLSSLELGDSALYFCASSVGDTQETQYFGPGTRLLVL.

As concerns this clone: In the same sample, other DNA sequences code for this CDR3. The V call is TRBV7-9, the J call TRBJ1-4; the D is unclear. Germline V gene sequence: CDR1 SEHNR, CDR2 FQNEAQ (reference sequence). The CDR3 extends over 15 amino acids. V was cut by 1 base and J by 5 bases, with 11 bases left in between. The CDR3 DNA reads TGTGCCAGCAGCTTAGGCGGCGGTCCGAATGAAAAACTGTTTTTT. It yields the protein CASSLGGGPNEKLFF.

The J gene is TRBJ2-1, the V gene TRBV5-1; 11 positions match TRBD1. V trimming: 6 bases; J trimming: 6 bases; junction bases outside the gene matches: 5. The length of the CDR3 is 14 residues. CDR1 is SGHRS and CDR2 is YFSETQ in the germline V gene. CDR3 bases: TGCGCCAGCATCCCGGGACAGGGGGGCAATGAGCAGTTCTTC. Its translation: CASIPGQGGNEQFF.

The chain uses TRBV18 and TRBJ2-3; 7 bases map to TRBD2. V shed 3 bases, J shed 1 base, and the junction held 7 bases outside the gene matches. CDR3 length: 16 residues. Germline values: CDR1 KGHSH, CDR2 LQKENI. The CDR3 here is CASSPTSAGGTDTQYF. In nucleotides, the CDR3 is TGTGCCAGCTCACCCACGAGCGCGGGGGGCACAGATACGCAGTATTTT.